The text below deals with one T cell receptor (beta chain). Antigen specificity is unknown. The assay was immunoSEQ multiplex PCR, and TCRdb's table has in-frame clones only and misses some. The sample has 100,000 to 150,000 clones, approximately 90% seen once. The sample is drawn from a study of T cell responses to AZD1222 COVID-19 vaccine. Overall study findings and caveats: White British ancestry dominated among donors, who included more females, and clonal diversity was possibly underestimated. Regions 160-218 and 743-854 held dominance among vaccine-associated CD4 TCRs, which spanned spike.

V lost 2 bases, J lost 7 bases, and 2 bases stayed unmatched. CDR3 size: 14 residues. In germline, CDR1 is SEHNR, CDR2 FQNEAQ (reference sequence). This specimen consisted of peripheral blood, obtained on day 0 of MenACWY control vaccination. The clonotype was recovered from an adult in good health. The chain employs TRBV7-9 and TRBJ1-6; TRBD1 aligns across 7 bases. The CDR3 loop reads CASSLPGQNSPLHF. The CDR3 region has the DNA TGTGCCAGCAGCTTACCGGGACAGAATTCACCCCTCCACTTT. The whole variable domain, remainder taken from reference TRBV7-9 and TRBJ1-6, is DTGVSQNPRHKITKRGQNVTFRCDPISEHNRLYWYRQTLGQGPEFLTYFQNEAQLEKSRLLSDRFSAERPKGSFSTLEIQRTEQGDSAMYLCASSLPGQNSPLHFGNGTRLTVT.